This T cell receptor beta chain is drawn from a study of response to subunit inactivated influenza vaccine. Overall study results and limits: Authors suggested that a seasonal influenza vaccination recruits few new T cells each time.

With respect to this clonotype: Its antigen is unknown.

TCRdb redid the calling of the RT-PCR reads with MiXCR, one entry per CDR3 protein. The sample gives 450,000 to 700,000 distinct CDR3 sequences, 13% to 15% of which show up once; approximately 10% is in the top ten. Per germline, CDR1 LGHNA and CDR2 YNFKEQ. With 0 bases removed from V and 8 bases from J, the gap between germline ends came to 7 bases. CDR3 size: 12 residues. The V call is TRBV4-2, the J call TRBJ1-2; no definite D call. This TCR derives from a man aged 50 or older who received an inactivated influenza vaccine. The sample consisted of PBMCs from blood, taken roughly 12 days after vaccination. Here the CDR3 DNA reads TGTGCCAGCAGCCAAGACAGGAGCGGCTACACCTTC. Amino acid sequence: CASSQDRSGYTF.